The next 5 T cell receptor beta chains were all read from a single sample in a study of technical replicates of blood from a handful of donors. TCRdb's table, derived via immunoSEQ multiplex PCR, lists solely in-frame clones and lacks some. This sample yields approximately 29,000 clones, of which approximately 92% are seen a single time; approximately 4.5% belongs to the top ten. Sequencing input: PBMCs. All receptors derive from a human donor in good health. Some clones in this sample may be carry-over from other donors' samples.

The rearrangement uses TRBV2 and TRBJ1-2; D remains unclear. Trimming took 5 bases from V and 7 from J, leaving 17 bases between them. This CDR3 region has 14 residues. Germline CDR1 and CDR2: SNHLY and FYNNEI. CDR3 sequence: CASSLAGLVAGYTF. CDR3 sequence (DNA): TGTGCCAGCAGTCTAGCGGGGTTGGTCGCTGGCTACACCTTC.

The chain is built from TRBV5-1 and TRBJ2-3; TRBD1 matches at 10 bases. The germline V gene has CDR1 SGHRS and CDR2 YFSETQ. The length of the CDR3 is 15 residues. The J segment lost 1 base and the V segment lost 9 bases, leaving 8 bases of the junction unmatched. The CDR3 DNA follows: TGCGCCACCCGGGCGGGGACAGGGGGCACAGATACGCAGTATTTT. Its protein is CATRAGTGGTDTQYF.

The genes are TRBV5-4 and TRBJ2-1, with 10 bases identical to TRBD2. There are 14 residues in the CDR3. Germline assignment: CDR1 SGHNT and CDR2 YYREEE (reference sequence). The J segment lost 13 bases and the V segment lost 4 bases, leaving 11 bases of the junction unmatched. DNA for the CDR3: TGTGCCAGCAGCACCTCCAGCGGGAGGGCCGAACAGTTCTTC. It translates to CASSTSSGRAEQFF. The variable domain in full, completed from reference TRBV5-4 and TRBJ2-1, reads ETGVTQSPTHLIKTRGQQVTLRCSSQSGHNTVSWYQQALGQGPQFIFQYYREEENGRGNFPPRFSGLQFPNYSSELNVNALELDDSALYLCASSTSSGRAEQFFGPGTRLTVL.

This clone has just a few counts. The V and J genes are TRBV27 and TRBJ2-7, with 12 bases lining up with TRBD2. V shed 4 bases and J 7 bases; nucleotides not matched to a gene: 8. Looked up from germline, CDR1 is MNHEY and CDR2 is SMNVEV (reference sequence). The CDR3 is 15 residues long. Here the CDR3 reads CASSYASGRAGEQYF. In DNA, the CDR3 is TGTGCCAGCAGTTACGCTAGCGGGAGGGCCGGAGAGCAGTACTTC.

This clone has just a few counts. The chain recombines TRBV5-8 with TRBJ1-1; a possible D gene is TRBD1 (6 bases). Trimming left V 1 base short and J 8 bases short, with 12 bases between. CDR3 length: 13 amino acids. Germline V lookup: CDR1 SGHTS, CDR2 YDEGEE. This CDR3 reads CASSLFRDREAFF. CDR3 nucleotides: TGTGCCAGCAGCTTGTTCCGTGACAGGGAAGCTTTCTTT. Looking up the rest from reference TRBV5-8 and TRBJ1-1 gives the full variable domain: EAGVTQSPTHLIKTRGQQATLRCSPISGHTSVYWYQQALGLGLQFLLWYDEGEERNRGNFPPRFSGRQFPNYSSELNVNALELEDSALYLCASSLFRDREAFFGQGTRLTVV.